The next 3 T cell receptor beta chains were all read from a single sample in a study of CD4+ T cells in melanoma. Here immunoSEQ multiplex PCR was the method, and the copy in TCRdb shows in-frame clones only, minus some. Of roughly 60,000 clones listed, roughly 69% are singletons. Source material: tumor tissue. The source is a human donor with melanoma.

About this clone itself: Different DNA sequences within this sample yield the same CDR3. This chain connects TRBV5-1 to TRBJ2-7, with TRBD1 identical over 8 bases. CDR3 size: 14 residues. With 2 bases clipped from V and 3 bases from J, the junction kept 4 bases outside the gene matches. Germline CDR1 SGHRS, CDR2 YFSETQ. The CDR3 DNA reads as TGCGCCAGCAGCTTTGGTACAGGGGGCTACGAGCAGTACTTC. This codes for CASSFGTGGYEQYF.

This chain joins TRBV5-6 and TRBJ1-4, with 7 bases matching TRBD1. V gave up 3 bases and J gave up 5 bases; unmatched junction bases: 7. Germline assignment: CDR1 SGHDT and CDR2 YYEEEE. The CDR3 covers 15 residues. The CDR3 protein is CASSYHRGWNEKLFF. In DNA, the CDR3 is TGTGCCAGCAGCTACCACAGGGGTTGGAATGAAAAACTGTTTTTT.

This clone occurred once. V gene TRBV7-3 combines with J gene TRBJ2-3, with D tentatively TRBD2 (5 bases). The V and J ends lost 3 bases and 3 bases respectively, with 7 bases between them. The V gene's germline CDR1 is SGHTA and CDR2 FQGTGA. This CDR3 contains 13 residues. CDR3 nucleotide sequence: TGTGCCAGCAGCTTTATAGCGACAGATACGCAGTATTTT. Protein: CASSFIATDTQYF.